This T cell receptor beta chain originates from a study of T cell responses to AZD1222 COVID-19 vaccine. TCRdb keeps only in-frame clones here, not all; method: immunoSEQ multiplex PCR. Here the sample spans about 99,000 clones, approximately 90% being singletons. This clone occurred a few times. The starting material was peripheral blood, obtained on day 0 of AZD1222 vaccination. This TCR derives from an adult in good health.

CDR3 DNA sequence: TGCGCCAGCAGTACGCTTCACACAGATACGCAGTATTTT. Its protein is CASSTLHTDTQYF. This chain links TRBV10-1 with TRBJ2-3; D remains ambiguous. Trimming shortened V by 5 bases and J by 2 bases, and 8 bases separated the two germline ends. There are 13 residues in the CDR3. The germline CDR1 and CDR2 sequences are WNHNN and SYGVQD (reference sequence).